This entry features one TCR beta chain sequence. This clonotype was seen repeatedly, ten times or more. This receptor's antigen is unknown. No quality values exist for individual bases; no much larger clone is one base distant. Libraries were built with multiplex PCR. Data came from an Illumina HiSeq 4000. To build TCR beta libraries, CDR3 regions were amplified by Arm-PCR using iRepertoire HTBI primers. Before sequencing, the PCR products underwent gel purification. The paper's processing steps were these. Gene usage analysis of CDR3 amino acid clonotypes used the 62 TRBV and more than 13 TRBJ segments found across samples. Filtered high-quality paired reads were merged into contigs using COPE and FqMerger. BLAST was used to align contigs to IMGT TRBV, TRBD and TRBJ reference genes, with CDR3 defined following IMGT. Clonotypes above 0.1% frequency were classified as highly expanded clones. Shannon entropy served as the measure of repertoire diversity, while the Gini coefficient captured V-J evenness. Clonotypes shared by more than one individual were considered public. TCRdb itself trimmed the public reads at Q25 with fastp, ran MiXCR and retained productive beta chains. Each entry is one CDR3 protein sequence, shown with its most common DNA and genes. These V and J calls are TCRdb output, not the study's own analysis. The sample data list hundreds of thousands of distinct CDR3 sequences, and around 13% of these were observed just once. Clones ranked in the top ten supply 7.5% to 9% of the sample.

Trimming removed 5 bases from V and 1 base from J, leaving 12 bases between the germline ends. The CDR3 holds 14 amino acids from the cysteine to the phenylalanine. Only the CDR3 DNA stays, 42 bases, in frame from base 1. The germline V gene (reference sequence) gives CDR1 as MNHEY and CDR2 as SMNVEV. This sample is part of a study of regulatory T cells in long-lasting Graves disease (dated by TCRdb to about 2021). For the wider study: Antithyroid drugs had been taken for less than 3 months by newly diagnosed Graves' disease patients. The study was registered as a clinical trial and conducted in China. Persistent Graves' disease patients were compared with newly diagnosed Graves' disease patients by peripheral blood TCR sequencing and RNA sequencing. A total of approximately 35 samples underwent TCR sequencing: some 13 from persistent and around 20 from newly diagnosed Graves' disease patients.

On the study overall, not on this receptor specifically: Sequencing and analysis were limited to the TCR beta chain. Persistent Graves' disease patients showed lower TCR Shannon entropy and fewer highly expanded clones than newly diagnosed patients, suggesting clonal expansion. Persistent patients shared more public clonotypes among themselves (around 2,800) than newly diagnosed patients did (over 950). The authors noted that the small sample size was a limitation that may lower accuracy. TRBV28, TRBJ1-2 and TRBJ2-5 were preferentially used in persistent disease, while TRBV20-1 and TRBJ2-1 were favored in newly diagnosed disease. Only peripheral blood was studied, because thyroid tissue, the primary lesion, was inaccessible.

Sample time point, as interpreted from the label and publication: newly diagnosed GD, antithyroid drugs for less than 3 months. For both TCR sequencing and RNA sequencing, RNA was extracted from PBMCs using TRIzol. The diagnosis of Graves' disease was made according to American Thyroid Association guidelines. Patients were recruited from an endocrinology department in Xi'an, China. From each patient, roughly 9 milliliters of peripheral blood was collected into an EDTA anticoagulant tube. Ficoll Paque Plus density gradient separation was used to isolate PBMCs, and no additional T cell sorting was done. An Agilent 2100 Bioanalyzer and agarose gel were used to assess RNA quality, and a NanoDrop 2000 was used to measure RNA concentration. These same data were also listed under a study on T cells in Graves' hyperthyroidism and ophthalmopathy. Per the second study: Stable Graves' hyperthyroidism was defined as no progression to ophthalmopathy during 18 months of follow-up. Hyperthyroidism patients were aged 18 to 65 years and newly diagnosed, with disease duration of less than 2 months. Exclusion was applied to patients with uncontrolled infections, other autoimmune diseases, pregnancy or lactation. Diagnoses relied on clinical symptoms, serum thyroxine and TRAb, thyroid ultrasound and orbital computed tomography. For the first round of RT-PCR on the TCR CDR3, the HTBI primer set was used together with the Qiagen OneStep RT-PCR kit. Blood samples also contained most of the expanded thyroid clonotypes (frequency above 0.001), which suggests that blood repertoires may reflect thyroid immune responses. Ophthalmopathy was separated from stable hyperthyroidism by a 13 V-J signature model, with over 85% sensitivity and approximately 81% specificity obtained in cross-validation and 80%/75% obtained in testing. During validation, the model predicted progression to ophthalmopathy a median of roughly 7.1 months ahead of onset, with around 71% sensitivity and 72.22% specificity. A discovery cohort of approximately 100 patients, about 40 with Graves' ophthalmopathy and over 55 with stable Graves' hyperthyroidism, was used to find distinguishing TCR V-J signatures. Prospective prediction of ophthalmopathy was tested in an independent validation cohort of fewer than 20 hyperthyroidism patients and some 17 patients who later progressed to ophthalmopathy. The 100 or so discovery patients were randomly divided into training and test sets at a 7:3 ratio. Thyroid tissue and blood T-cell repertoires from more than five Graves' hyperthyroidism patients were also compared in the study. Following sampling, methimazole starting at 30 mg daily was given to hyperthyroidism patients, and high-dose intravenous methylprednisolone was given to ophthalmopathy patients. The libraries were constructed in a second round of multiplex PCR and then size-selected and purified. Libraries were sequenced paired-end with 100 bp reads on an Illumina HiSeq2000. SOAPnuke was used to process the raw data, removing reads that contained adapters or uncalled bases, had a mean Phred below 15, or lacked an exact match to the constant primer or identifier. High-quality paired reads were merged using COPE v1.2.5, and each unique nucleotide sequence was defined as a clonotype. Clonotypes were aligned to IMGT TRBV, TRBD and TRBJ reference segments using MiTCR v1.1. The analysis included only V-J combinations with a frequency above 0.0001, which together covered 99% to 99.2% of the repertoires. A TCS score was defined as the ratio of F50 (clonal expansion) to E x V (chaos), with BLOSUM62-based TCRdist applied between CDR3 peptides within each V-J. Welch's t-statistics and random forest reduced fewer than 550 V-J features to 13, which were used in a naive Bayes classifier (R e1071). Sample size was not statistically predetermined, and investigators were not blinded to group allocation. TCR Vbeta CDR3 sequencing of 135 peripheral blood samples (roughly 41 ophthalmopathy, 75 or so hyperthyroidism and 17 progressor patients) is reported in the paper.

Sequenced here: peripheral blood mononuclear cells (PBMCs), sampled at new diagnosis, from a patient treated with antithyroid drugs. The sequence is built from TRBV27 and TRBJ2-7, and the D gene may be TRBD2, 5 bases matching. This clonotype was sampled from a woman aged 25-40 years with Graves disease. Donor details come from another sample of the same person, matched by shared clones. DNA sequence: TGTGCCAGCAGTACTAGTTACCATTCCTACGAGCAGTACTTC. This gives the protein CASSTSYHSYEQYF.